The 25 T cell receptor beta chains in this list originate from one sample, sequenced in a study of neurological immune-mediated disorders. Via MiXCR, TCRdb re-called the 5' RACE reads, giving one row per CDR3 protein. The sample records roughly 45,000 distinct CDR3 sequences, roughly 3% being singletons. The sample consisted of PBMCs. These receptor sequences come from a woman aged 45 to 65 with multiple sclerosis.

This clonotype was seen at least ten times. Here the CDR3 DNA reads TGTGCCAGCAGCCCCCGGATGGCCGATACGCAGTATTTT. Its protein product is CASSPRMADTQYF. This rearrangement joins TRBV7-2 to TRBJ2-3; D is unclear. CDR3 size: 13 residues. Germline V gives CDR1 SGHTA, CDR2 FQGNSA. Trimming cost V 5 bases and J 6 bases, with 12 bases left between them.

This clonotype was detected many times. The rearrangement uses TRBV5-1 and TRBJ2-7; the match to TRBD2 covers 9 bases. J lost 3 bases, V lost 4 bases, and 5 bases had no gene match. In germline, CDR1 is SGHRS, CDR2 YFSETQ. The CDR3 contains 14 residues. CDR3 protein: CASSRTSENYEQYF. The CDR3 region has the DNA TGCGCCAGCAGCCGGACTAGCGAGAACTACGAGCAGTACTTC.

This clonotype occurred many times. The rearrangement joins TRBV5-1 to TRBJ1-1; no definite D call. CDR1 SGHRS and CDR2 YFSETQ come from the germline V gene. Trimming shortened V by 1 base and J by 0 bases, and 4 bases separated the two germline ends. This CDR3 spans 13 amino acids. The CDR3 is CASSLYMNTEAFF. CDR3 nucleotides: TGCGCCAGCAGCTTGTATATGAACACTGAAGCTTTCTTT.

This clonotype was recorded at least ten times. The chain couples TRBV6-5 to TRBJ2-1, with TRBD2 identical over 12 bases. The CDR3 is 19 residues long. V was clipped by 2 bases and J by 5 bases; unmatched bases: 13. Per the germline V gene, CDR1 is MNHEY and CDR2 is SVGAGI. The CDR3: CASSYMASGRAGNHNEQFF. The CDR3 nucleotides are TGTGCCAGCAGTTACATGGCTAGCGGGAGGGCCGGGAACCACAATGAGCAGTTCTTC.

This clonotype has a count of ten or more. The V gene is TRBV15, the J gene TRBJ2-7; maybe TRBD2 (6 bases). The CDR3 consists of 16 residues. The ends were cut back, 0 bases at V and 1 base at J, with 13 bases in the middle. CDR1 LNHNV and CDR2 YYDKDF come from the germline V gene (reference sequence). CDR3: CATSRDTGRGSYEQYF. Here the CDR3 DNA reads TGTGCCACCAGCAGAGATACTGGGCGGGGATCCTACGAGCAGTACTTC.

This CDR3 reads CASSLDSGRSGDTQYF. Written as DNA, the CDR3 is TGTGCCAGCAGCTTGGATAGCGGGAGGAGTGGAGATACGCAGTATTTT. J is TRBJ2-3 and V is TRBV11-2; 10 bases agree with TRBD2. The CDR3 covers 16 residues. Germline V gives CDR1 SGHAT, CDR2 FQNNGV. The V gene end was trimmed by 3 bases and the J gene end by 5 bases; junction bases not matched to a gene: 8.

This clonotype was recorded many times. The chain couples TRBV11-1 to TRBJ2-1; D gene ambiguous. The germline CDR1 and CDR2 sequences are SGHAT and FQDESV (reference sequence). V dropped 5 bases and J dropped 10 bases, with 15 bases sitting between them. The CDR3 is 13 residues long. The CDR3 coding sequence is TGTGCCAGCAGCCGTGCTCAGTTGGGCGAGCAGTTCTTC. This encodes CASSRAQLGEQFF. Filled out from reference TRBV11-1 and TRBJ2-1, the complete variable domain reads EAEVAQSPRYKITEKSQAVAFWCDPISGHATLYWYRQILGQGPELLVQFQDESVVDDSQLPKDRFSAERLKGVDSTLKIQPAELGDSAMYLCASSRAQLGEQFFGPGTRLTVL.

This clonotype was seen repeatedly, ten times or more. V and J are TRBV7-2 and TRBJ2-1; D is uncertain. CDR3 length equals 11 residues. V lost 5 bases, J lost 8 bases, and 7 bases lay in between. The germline gives CDR1 SGHTA, CDR2 FQGNSA. CDR3 loop: CASSLTDEQFF. For the CDR3, the DNA is TGTGCCAGCAGCCTGACGGATGAGCAGTTCTTC.

This clonotype was counted many times. A read error may produce the germline difference seen at one junction end. This rearrangement joins TRBV4-1 to TRBJ2-7, with D unclear. From germline, CDR1 is MGHRA and CDR2 YSYEKL. CDR3 length: 13 residues. CDR3 protein: CASSPSEGTGVDF. CDR3 bases: TGCGCCAGCAGCCCGAGCGAAGGAACGGGTGTGGACTTC.

At least ten counts were recorded for this clonotype. The V gene is TRBV7-9, the J gene TRBJ1-1, with D unclear. The CDR3 extends over 16 amino acids. The germline CDR1 and CDR2 sequences are SEHNR and FQNEAQ (reference sequence). V lost 0 bases and J 3 bases, leaving 14 bases between the germline ends. DNA of the CDR3: TGTGCCAGCAGCTTAGCGCTTGCAGGAACGGACACTGAAGCTTTCTTT. It codes for CASSLALAGTDTEAFF.

By share of the sample, this clonotype is large. The rearrangement links TRBV5-1 to TRBJ2-5; D is ambiguous. Germline CDR1 and CDR2: SGHRS and YFSETQ. This CDR3 has 16 amino acids. Trimming shortened V by 0 bases and J by 4 bases, and 16 bases separated the two germline ends. This CDR3 reads CASSLGVSGVGETQYF. For the CDR3, the DNA is TGCGCCAGCAGCTTGGGTGTATCTGGGGTTGGAGAGACCCAGTACTTC. Variable domain in full (rest from reference TRBV5-1 and TRBJ2-5): KAGVTQTPRYLIKTRGQQVTLSCSPISGHRSVSWYQQTPGQGLQFLFEYFSETQRNKGNFPGRFSGRQFSNSRSEMNVSTLELGDSALYLCASSLGVSGVGETQYFGPGTRLLVL.

This clonotype was observed many times. The germline gene is not matched at one end of the junction; a read error may be the cause. The genes are TRBV20-1 and TRBJ1-2; D not certain. CDR1 and CDR2 (germline): DFQATT, SNEGSKA (reference sequence). The CDR3 loop spans 9 amino acids. CDR3 DNA sequence: TGCAGTGCCAAGCTCCGCGAGGTCTTC. Protein: CSAKLREVF.

This clonotype was seen ten or more times. The chain links TRBV7-9 to TRBJ2-2; the match to TRBD1 covers 7 bases. There are 15 residues in the CDR3. With 6 bases clipped from V and 5 bases from J, the junction kept 9 bases outside the gene matches. Germline V lookup: CDR1 SEHNR, CDR2 FQNEAQ (reference sequence). Here the CDR3 reads CASSRPTGTTGELFF. CDR3 sequence (DNA): TGTGCCAGCAGTCGTCCGACAGGGACGACCGGGGAGCTGTTTTTT. The complete variable domain, with remaining parts taken from reference TRBV7-9 and TRBJ2-2, reads DTGVSQNPRHKITKRGQNVTFRCDPISEHNRLYWYRQTLGQGPEFLTYFQNEAQLEKSRLLSDRFSAERPKGSFSTLEIQRTEQGDSAMYLCASSRPTGTTGELFFGEGSRLTVL.

The table lists this clonotype with many counts. The CDR3 reads CASSATRVTSEAFF. The CDR3 DNA is TGTGCCAGCAGCGCTACAAGAGTAACAAGTGAAGCTTTCTTT. This chain links TRBV9 with TRBJ1-1; D gene ambiguous. CDR1 and CDR2 (germline): SGDLS, YYNGEE. With 3 bases removed from V and 7 bases from J, the gap between germline ends came to 16 bases. The CDR3 contains 14 residues.

The chain couples TRBV10-3 to TRBJ2-3; no firm D call. Trimming removed 6 bases from V and 6 bases from J, with 10 bases in between. Looked up from germline, CDR1 is ENHRY and CDR2 is SYGVKD. This CDR3 spans 12 amino acids. Written as DNA, the CDR3 is TGTGCCATCAGCTTTGTCGGGGATACGCAGTATTTT. This gives the protein CAISFVGDTQYF.

This clonotype showed up many times. The genes are TRBV20-1 and TRBJ1-1; 7 positions agree with TRBD1. CDR3 length equals 14 residues. Germline values: CDR1 DFQATT, CDR2 SNEGSKA (reference sequence). J lost 0 bases, V lost 5 bases, and 6 bases had no gene match. The CDR3: CSAGRGTMNTEAFF. CDR3 coding DNA: TGCAGTGCTGGCAGGGGGACCATGAACACTGAAGCTTTCTTT.

In its sample, this clonotype was seen many times. J is TRBJ2-7 and V is TRBV20-1, with D possibly matching TRBD1 (6 bases). V gave up 6 bases and J gave up 4 bases, with 13 bases separating them. The germline gives CDR1 DFQATT, CDR2 SNEGSKA (reference sequence). The CDR3 spans 12 residues. The CDR3, as DNA: TGCAGTGCCCTACCCACAGGGTACGAGCAGTACTTC. Its protein product is CSALPTGYEQYF.

Ten or more counts support this clonotype. The chain links TRBV7-8 to TRBJ2-5; D gene unclear. Trimming left V 5 bases short and J 4 bases short, with 8 bases between. Germline V gene lookup returns CDR1 SGHVS and CDR2 FQNEAQ. This CDR3 comprises 12 residues. CDR3 sequence (DNA): TGTGCCAGCAGCCCCAGGAGAGAGACCCAGTACTTC. Its translation is CASSPRRETQYF.

This clonotype was detected many times. V and J are TRBV15 and TRBJ1-2; D might be TRBD1 (5 bases). The germline V and J ends were trimmed by 0 bases and 8 bases, with 13 bases remaining between them. Germline CDR1 and CDR2: LNHNV and YYDKDF (reference sequence). This CDR3 is 14 amino acids long. The DNA of the CDR3 is TGTGCCACCAGCAGAGATCCCGGGGCTGGCGGCTACACCTTC. It is translated as CATSRDPGAGGYTF.

This clonotype was counted many times. The rearrangement links TRBV5-1 to TRBJ1-1, with TRBD1 matching 11 bases. The trim removed 4 bases at V and 5 bases at J, leaving 10 bases unmatched. The CDR3 covers 16 residues. In germline, CDR1 is SGHRS, CDR2 YFSETQ. CDR3: CASSNRDRGRNTEAFF. The CDR3 DNA reads TGCGCCAGCAGCAACCGGGACAGGGGGAGGAATACTGAAGCTTTCTTT.

This clonotype has a count of ten or more. This chain connects TRBV7-9 to TRBJ1-1; TRBD1 matches at 9 bases. CDR3 length: 15 residues. The J segment lost 7 bases and the V segment lost 3 bases, leaving 9 bases of the junction unmatched. CDR1 is SEHNR and CDR2 is FQNEAQ in the germline V gene (reference sequence). CDR3 sequence reads: CASSFLQGAKSEAFF. The DNA for the CDR3 is TGTGCCAGCAGCTTCTTACAGGGGGCGAAGAGTGAAGCTTTCTTT.

This clonotype was observed at least ten times. The chain couples TRBV20-1 to TRBJ2-7, with TRBD1 identical over 7 bases. The J segment lost 2 bases and the V segment lost 6 bases, leaving 7 bases of the junction unmatched. The CDR3 runs 13 residues. The germline CDR1 and CDR2 sequences are DFQATT and SNEGSKA (reference sequence). Here the CDR3 DNA reads TGCAGTGCCCCCCGGGGACAGACCTACGAGCAGTACTTC. Translating it yields CSAPRGQTYEQYF.

This clonotype was observed many times. The DNA of the CDR3 is TGTGCCAGCAGCCTTCCAGGGGCCGGGTATGGCTACACCTTC. Amino acids: CASSLPGAGYGYTF. J is TRBJ1-2 and V is TRBV3-1, with D possibly TRBD1 on 6 matching bases. The CDR3 sequence is 14 residues long. The germline gives CDR1 LGHDT, CDR2 YNNKEL (reference sequence). Trimming left V 4 bases short and J 5 bases short, with 14 bases between.

This clonotype was picked up many times. The chain uses TRBV12-3 or TRBV12-4 and TRBJ1-5; D unresolved. This CDR3 has 13 residues. With 6 bases removed from V and 6 bases from J, the gap between germline ends came to 12 bases. The CDR3 DNA sequence: TGTGCCAGCAGCGAGGCGATGGGTCAGCCCCAGCATTTT. Protein: CASSEAMGQPQHF.

This clonotype was seen many times. The chain employs TRBV5-5 and TRBJ1-2; possible D gene TRBD1, 5 bases. The CDR3 is 14 residues long. The germline CDR1 and CDR2 sequences are SGHKS and YYEKEE (reference sequence). The germline V and J ends were trimmed by 0 bases and 3 bases, with 9 bases remaining between them. The CDR3, as DNA: TGTGCCAGCAGCTTGGGACAGTCTCACTATGGCTACACCTTC. Amino acid sequence: CASSLGQSHYGYTF.